This T cell receptor beta chain was identified in a study of metastatic and nonmetastatic thyroid tumors. All patients reached thyroid surgery having received no treatment beforehand. Trimming took 1 base from V and 6 from J, leaving 9 bases between them. This CDR3 is built from 14 residues. The germline gives CDR1 SGHAT, CDR2 FQNNGV. Original processing notes: Between-group CDR3 differences, defined by clinicopathological status, yielded a distant-metastasis classifier for papillary thyroid cancer. TCRdb re-called the PCR reads through MiXCR. The V and J calls here are based on TCRdb, not the publication. The top ten clones hold about 21% of a sample with some 15,000 clones, approximately 28% of them seen once.

The sequenced sample was tumor tissue. This clonotype was sampled from a female donor with papillary thyroid cancer or a benign thyroid nodule (not recorded which). Some clones in this sample may be carry-over from other donors' samples. The chain combines TRBV11-2 with TRBJ2-2; D is unresolved. The CDR3 nucleotides are TGTGCCAGCAGCTTAGCTGGTTGGGCCGGGGAGCTGTTTTTT. Translation: CASSLAGWAGELFF.